The next 27 T cell receptor beta chains were all read from a single sample in a study of T cells after yellow fever vaccination. TCRdb passed the 5' RACE reads through MiXCR, listing each CDR3 protein once. The repertoire has 50,000 to 60,000 distinct CDR3 sequences, 5% to 8.5% of them found once; the top ten carry around 24%. The material sequenced was CD8+ T cells not binding an NS4B(214-222) dextramer, sorted from PBMCs, taken around 45 days after the first yellow fever vaccination. The receptors were sampled from a man aged 18 to 29 who received the YFV17D yellow fever vaccine.

There are a few counts of this clonotype. V gene TRBV12-3 or TRBV12-4 combines with J gene TRBJ2-6, with D unresolved. V was trimmed by 10 bases and J by 2 bases, leaving 9 bases between them. The CDR3 has 13 residues. CDR3 DNA: TGTGCCACCTCCAGCGCTGGGGCCAACGTCCTGACTTTC. It is translated as CATSSAGANVLTF.

This chain joins TRBV20-1 and TRBJ2-1; D not resolved. Trimming left V 0 bases short and J 6 bases short, with 15 bases between. From germline, CDR1 is DFQATT and CDR2 SNEGSKA (reference sequence). This CDR3 is 15 amino acids long. CDR3 bases: TGCAGTGCTAGAGATTGGAAGGGAACTCCCAATGAGCAGTTCTTC. Translating gives CSARDWKGTPNEQFF.

This clonotype was seen a handful of times. The J gene is TRBJ2-1, the V gene TRBV3-1, with D possibly being TRBD1 or TRBD2 (5 bases each). The CDR3 is 15 amino acids. Germline lookup yields CDR1 LGHDT and CDR2 YNNKEL (reference sequence). Trimming shortened V by 4 bases and J by 0 bases, and 10 bases separated the two germline ends. CDR3 sequence reads: CASSPGPNSYNEQFF. DNA for the CDR3: TGTGCCAGCAGCCCGGGACCGAACTCCTACAATGAGCAGTTCTTC.

The chain has TRBV6-2 or TRBV6-3 and TRBJ1-2; D is ambiguous. The CDR3 is 13 residues long. Germline values: CDR1 MNHEY, CDR2 SVGEGT. Between the trimmed V and J ends, which lost 4 bases and 4 bases, there was a span of 10 bases. In DNA, the CDR3 is TGTGCCAGCAGTTCCAGGACCGTCTATGGCTACACCTTC. This sequence encodes CASSSRTVYGYTF.

This clonotype was observed at least ten times. The genes are TRBV5-1 and TRBJ2-1, with 9 bases that match TRBD2. The germline CDR1 and CDR2 sequences are SGHRS and YFSETQ. The CDR3 sequence is 16 residues long. Trimming at V came to 1 base and at J to 7 bases, leaving 9 bases not matched to a gene. The CDR3 sequence: CASSLSAGGPGNEQFF. The CDR3, as DNA: TGCGCCAGCAGCTTGTCGGCGGGGGGGCCCGGGAATGAGCAGTTCTTC.

Ten or more counts support this clonotype. The genes are TRBV2 and TRBJ2-7; no clear D. V dropped 1 base and J dropped 5 bases, with 15 bases sitting between them. CDR1 and CDR2 (germline): SNHLY, FYNNEI. The CDR3 is made up of 15 amino acids. CDR3 in amino acids: CASSEERMRFDEQYV. As DNA, the CDR3 is TGTGCCAGCAGTGAAGAAAGAATGCGATTCGACGAGCAGTACGTC.

The chain has TRBV20-1 and TRBJ1-1, with D uncertain. The V gene's germline CDR1 is DFQATT and CDR2 SNEGSKA (reference sequence). Trimming shortened V by 0 bases and J by 9 bases, and 11 bases separated the two germline ends. This CDR3 has 12 amino acids. The CDR3 protein is CSARDIRVKAFF. In DNA, the CDR3 is TGCAGTGCTAGAGATATACGGGTGAAAGCTTTCTTT.

In this sample, this clonotype turned up many times. The chain uses TRBV11-2 and TRBJ2-3; TRBD2 matches 7 bases. The ends lost 1 base at V and 3 bases at J; junction bases unmatched: 4. CDR3 length: 15 amino acids. In germline, CDR1 is SGHAT, CDR2 FQNNGV. The CDR3 DNA follows: TGTGCCAGCAGCTTAGGGGGGGGTGGGACAGATACGCAGTATTTT. Its translation: CASSLGGGGTDTQYF.

The rearrangement joins TRBV20-1 to TRBJ2-7; D unclear. The V and J ends lost 2 bases and 0 bases respectively, with 14 bases between them. CDR1 DFQATT and CDR2 SNEGSKA come from the germline V gene (reference sequence). This CDR3 is built from 15 residues. This chain's CDR3 is CSARHLGSYSYEQYF. The CDR3 DNA reads as TGCAGTGCTAGACACCTTGGGTCATACTCCTACGAGCAGTACTTC.

This clonotype was counted many times. V gene TRBV9 combines with J gene TRBJ1-5; tentatively, D is TRBD1 (5 bases). Germline V CDR1 and CDR2: SGDLS, YYNGEE. V lost 0 bases, J lost 1 base, and 14 bases lay in between. The CDR3 is 17 amino acids. This CDR3 reads CASSVARAGRSNQPQHF. The CDR3 DNA follows: TGTGCCAGCAGCGTAGCTCGGGCAGGGCGGAGCAATCAGCCCCAGCATTTT.

This clonotype has at least ten counts. V gene TRBV4-1 combines with J gene TRBJ1-5; 7 nucleotides agree with TRBD1. The germline gives CDR1 MGHRA, CDR2 YSYEKL. The CDR3 totals 18 residues. V gave up 0 bases and J gave up 2 bases; unmatched junction bases: 10. The CDR3: CASSQDFTGERGNQPQHF. CDR3 coding DNA: TGCGCCAGCAGCCAAGATTTTACAGGGGAGAGGGGCAATCAGCCCCAGCATTTT.

The chain links TRBV25-1 to TRBJ1-5; D remains ambiguous. Germline CDR1 reads MGHDK; CDR2 reads SYGVNS. Trimming stripped 6 bases from V and 2 bases from J, with 8 bases between. CDR3 length: 13 amino acids. CDR3 in amino acids: CASSPTGNQPQHF. The CDR3 DNA follows: TGTGCCAGCAGCCCTACGGGCAATCAGCCCCAGCATTTT.

This clonotype came up a few times. CDR3 DNA sequence: TGTGCCAGCAGCTCGTGGGGGGATACGCAGTATTTT. This gives the protein CASSSWGDTQYF. The V call is TRBV7-8, the J call TRBJ2-3; D possibly uses TRBD1 or TRBD2 (5 bases each). Trimming removed 4 bases at V and 6 bases at J, with 8 bases between. The germline gives CDR1 SGHVS, CDR2 FQNEAQ. This CDR3 has 12 residues.

This clonotype was seen more than once but under ten times. The chain couples TRBV25-1 to TRBJ2-7; TRBD2 is a possible D gene (5 bases). The germline V gene has CDR1 MGHDK and CDR2 SYGVNS. V dropped 5 bases and J dropped 4 bases, with 12 bases sitting between them. The CDR3 is 13 residues long. The CDR3 bases are TGTGCCAGCAGTCTGGGAGATCCGTACGAGCAGTACTTC. It yields the protein CASSLGDPYEQYF.

V is TRBV7-2 and J is TRBJ1-2; D might be TRBD1 (6 bases). The V gene lost 0 bases and the J gene lost 8 bases, with 19 bases spanning the gap. This CDR3 is 16 amino acids long. CDR1 is SGHTA, CDR2 FQGNSA, per germline. CDR3 sequence (DNA): TGTGCCAGCAGCTTAGCGCTCGCGCAGGGGAGACTCGGCTACACCTTC. This codes for CASSLALAQGRLGYTF.

The table lists this clonotype with many counts. This sequence joins TRBV4-1 and TRBJ1-6, with a tentative D call TRBD1 (6 bases). The CDR3 length is 16 residues. The germline V gene has CDR1 MGHRA and CDR2 YSYEKL. V was cut by 3 bases and J by 9 bases, with 18 bases left in between. CDR3 sequence (DNA): TGCGCCAGCAGCCATCATGCAGGGGCCTCGGGTTCACCCCTCCACTTT. Translation gives CASSHHAGASGSPLHF.

The chain is built from TRBV12-3 or TRBV12-4 and TRBJ2-2; TRBD1 aligns across 10 bases. CDR3 length equals 17 residues. J gave up 7 bases and V 3 bases, and 11 bases lay outside the gene matches. Here the CDR3 DNA reads TGTGCCAGCAGTTTCCTTGGACAGGGGGTGGTAGGCGGGGAGCTGTTTTTT. It is translated as CASSFLGQGVVGGELFF.

This clonotype was seen a few times. The rearrangement uses TRBV19 and TRBJ2-7; D call uncertain. V dropped 0 bases and J dropped 6 bases, with 9 bases sitting between them. CDR1 and CDR2 from the germline V gene are LNHDA and SQIVND (reference sequence). The length of the CDR3 is 13 residues. The CDR3 loop is CASSIDAWSEQYV. Here the CDR3 DNA reads TGTGCCAGTAGTATAGATGCATGGTCCGAGCAGTACGTC.

Ten or more counts support this clonotype. CDR3 sequence reads: CATSREGQSNQPQHF. The DNA for the CDR3 is TGTGCCACCAGCAGAGAGGGACAGAGTAATCAGCCCCAGCATTTT. J is TRBJ1-5 and V is TRBV15, with 7 nucleotides matching TRBD1. The trim removed 0 bases at V and 4 bases at J, leaving 3 bases unmatched. Germline V gene sequence: CDR1 LNHNV, CDR2 YYDKDF (reference sequence). This CDR3 is built from 15 residues.

This clonotype was recorded a few times. This chain joins TRBV10-3 and TRBJ1-1, with D possibly being TRBD1 (5 bases). Germline V CDR1 and CDR2: ENHRY, SYGVKD. This CDR3 has 14 amino acids. The V end lost 6 bases, the J end lost 5 bases, and 16 bases lay between the germline ends. As DNA, the CDR3 is TGTGCCATCAGCCCGGGACTGGAGGGAACTGAAGCTTTCTTT. It yields the protein CAISPGLEGTEAFF.

This clonotype showed up many times. The rearrangement joins TRBV7-2 to TRBJ2-7; 8 bases agree with TRBD2. CDR3 length: 13 residues. Germline lookup yields CDR1 SGHTA and CDR2 FQGNSA. V lost 5 bases and J lost 4; bases outside the gene matches: 4. The CDR3 protein is CASSPTSAYEQYF. The DNA for the CDR3 is TGTGCCAGCAGCCCGACTAGCGCATACGAGCAGTACTTC.

V is TRBV2 and J is TRBJ1-5; TRBD1 matches at 7 bases. The J segment lost 1 base and the V segment lost 1 base, leaving 4 bases of the junction unmatched. There are 16 residues in the CDR3. Germline assignment: CDR1 SNHLY and CDR2 FYNNEI. In DNA, the CDR3 is TGTGCCAGCAGTGAAGGACAGGGTAGGAGCAATCAGCCCCAGCATTTT. Translating it yields CASSEGQGRSNQPQHF.

The chain uses TRBV27 and TRBJ2-1; TRBD2 matches at 9 bases. Germline CDR1 is MNHEY and CDR2 is SMNVEV (reference sequence). The CDR3 is made up of 15 amino acids. Germline trimming cut 0 bases from V and 5 bases from J; bases unmatched to any gene: 2. CDR3 DNA sequence: TGTGCCAGCAGTTTATCTAGCGGGGGAGACAATGAGCAGTTCTTC. Protein sequence: CASSLSSGGDNEQFF.

At least ten counts were recorded for this clonotype. The chain carries TRBV4-1 and TRBJ1-1; TRBD1 matches 9 bases. The trim removed 5 bases at V and 7 bases at J, leaving 5 bases unmatched. From germline, CDR1 is MGHRA and CDR2 YSYEKL. The CDR3 is made up of 13 amino acids. The CDR3 coding sequence is TGCGCCAGCAGCAACAGGGGGCAAGGTGAAGCTTTCTTT. Translation: CASSNRGQGEAFF.

This rearrangement joins TRBV28 to TRBJ1-2; unclear D gene. Per the germline V gene, CDR1 is MDHEN and CDR2 is SYDVKM. The CDR3 runs 13 residues. V was clipped by 6 bases and J by 3 bases, with 11 bases between them. The DNA for the CDR3 is TGTGCCAGCAGAGGGATTAGGCACTATGGCTACACCTTC. Protein: CASRGIRHYGYTF.

V is TRBV7-9 and J is TRBJ1-5, with D tentatively TRBD1 (5 bases). Germline V CDR1 and CDR2: SEHNR, FQNEAQ (reference sequence). This CDR3 has 12 amino acids. The V and J ends lost 4 bases and 6 bases respectively, with 7 bases between them. CDR3 protein: CASSSDTQPQHF. In DNA form, the CDR3 reads TGTGCCAGCAGCTCGGACACTCAGCCCCAGCATTTT.

This clonotype was detected many times. The chain recombines TRBV7-9 with TRBJ2-1; 12 bases fit TRBD2. The germline V gene has CDR1 SEHNR and CDR2 FQNEAQ (reference sequence). Unmatched junction bases numbered 4, after V lost 4 bases and J lost 0 bases. CDR3 length equals 17 residues. The CDR3 reads CASSSGLAGLSYNEQFF. Written as DNA, the CDR3 is TGTGCCAGCAGCTCCGGACTAGCGGGGCTCTCCTACAATGAGCAGTTCTTC. Drawing the rest from reference TRBV7-9 and TRBJ2-1, the complete variable domain is DTGVSQNPRHKITKRGQNVTFRCDPISEHNRLYWYRQTLGQGPEFLTYFQNEAQLEKSRLLSDRFSAERPKGSFSTLEIQRTEQGDSAMYLCASSSGLAGLSYNEQFFGPGTRLTVL.